These T cell receptor beta chains were read from a single sample in a study of blood T cell repertoires in COVID-19. Generated by immunoSEQ multiplex PCR, the TCRdb table keeps only in-frame clones and is missing some. The table includes hundreds of thousands of clones, 87% detected once. The sequenced sample consisted of peripheral blood. The receptors originated from a woman aged 40 to 49 who had recovered from COVID-19. Both conserved end residues are part of each CDR3. The order of the fields is V gene, clone size, D gene, J gene, CDR3 protein, CDR3 DNA. D genes are given only for firm matches. A clone size is listed for some rows: how often the clone was seen (once, few, many), or a class if it is expanded.

V gene: TRBV5-1; clone size: once; D gene: TRBD1; J gene: TRBJ2-7; CDR3 protein: CASSWKDRGRAYEQYF; CDR3 DNA: TGCGCCAGCAGCTGGAAGGACAGGGGGCGCGCCTACGAGCAGTACTTC
V gene: TRBV4-1; clone size: once; D gene: TRBD2; J gene: TRBJ2-1; CDR3 protein: CASKRGTSGGPSSYNEQFF; CDR3 DNA: TGCGCCAGCAAACGGGGGACTAGCGGGGGGCCGAGCTCCTACAATGAGCAGTTCTTC
V gene: TRBV2; clone size: once; D gene: -; J gene: TRBJ2-6; CDR3 protein: CASEGGAGANVLTF; CDR3 DNA: TGTGCCTCCGAAGGGGGAGCAGGGGCCAACGTCCTGACTTTC
V gene: TRBV29-1; clone size: -; D gene: TRBD1; J gene: TRBJ1-3; CDR3 protein: CSVRQWTGPGNTIYF; CDR3 DNA: TGCAGCGTGAGACAGTGGACAGGGCCAGGAAACACCATATATTTT
V gene: TRBV7-9; clone size: -; D gene: -; J gene: TRBJ1-3; CDR3 protein: CASSLTASGNTIYF; CDR3 DNA: TGTGCCAGCAGCCTGACAGCCTCTGGAAACACCATATATTTT
V gene: TRBV3-1/TRBV3-2; clone size: -; D gene: TRBD1; J gene: TRBJ1-1; CDR3 protein: CASSRQGAEAFF; CDR3 DNA: TGTGCCAGCAGCCGACAGGGGGCTGAAGCTTTCTTT
V gene: TRBV7-3; clone size: -; D gene: TRBD2; J gene: TRBJ2-3; CDR3 protein: CASSPSLAGNTQYF; CDR3 DNA: TGTGCCAGCAGCCCCTCACTAGCGGGTAATACGCAGTATTTT
V gene: TRBV5-6; clone size: -; D gene: TRBD1; J gene: TRBJ1-1; CDR3 protein: CASSFDRGLGAFF; CDR3 DNA: TGTGCCAGCAGCTTTGACAGGGGGCTCGGAGCTTTCTTT
V gene: TRBV27; clone size: -; D gene: -; J gene: TRBJ1-6; CDR3 protein: CASGQSSYNSPLHF; CDR3 DNA: TGTGCCAGCGGGCAGAGCTCCTATAATTCACCCCTCCACTTT
V gene: TRBV30; clone size: -; D gene: TRBD2; J gene: TRBJ2-2; CDR3 protein: CACPHRGGLNTGELFF; CDR3 DNA: TGTGCCTGCCCTCACCGGGGGGGCCTGAACACCGGGGAGCTGTTTTTT
V gene: TRBV15; clone size: once; D gene: -; J gene: TRBJ1-2; CDR3 protein: CATSRVATGFGYTF; CDR3 DNA: TGTGCCACCAGCAGAGTTGCGACAGGCTTTGGCTACACCTTC
V gene: TRBV20-1; clone size: -; D gene: -; J gene: TRBJ1-3; CDR3 protein: CSASYSSISGNTIYF; CDR3 DNA: TGCAGTGCTAGTTACAGCTCAATCTCTGGAAACACCATATATTTT
V gene: TRBV11-2; clone size: -; D gene: -; J gene: TRBJ2-7; CDR3 protein: CASSHGQTYEQYF; CDR3 DNA: TGTGCCAGCAGCCACGGACAGACCTACGAGCAGTACTTC
V gene: TRBV5-6; clone size: -; D gene: -; J gene: TRBJ1-1; CDR3 protein: CASSLMDSVTPQAFF; CDR3 DNA: TGTGCCAGCAGCCTAATGGACAGTGTCACCCCTCAGGCTTTCTTT
V gene: TRBV3-1/TRBV3-2; clone size: -; D gene: TRBD2; J gene: TRBJ2-3; CDR3 protein: CASSQRGGGADTQYF; CDR3 DNA: TGTGCCAGCAGCCAGCGGGGGGGAGGGGCAGATACGCAGTATTTT
V gene: TRBV6-5; clone size: -; D gene: -; J gene: TRBJ1-2; CDR3 protein: CASSPSGIALYGYTF; CDR3 DNA: TGTGCCAGCAGTCCGTCGGGGATCGCTCTCTATGGCTACACCTTC
V gene: TRBV5-4; clone size: -; D gene: -; J gene: TRBJ2-5; CDR3 protein: CASSFTGEETQYF; CDR3 DNA: TGTGCCAGCAGCTTCACGGGAGAAGAGACCCAGTACTTC
V gene: TRBV12-3/TRBV12-4; clone size: -; D gene: -; J gene: TRBJ1-3; CDR3 protein: CASSFLSGNTIYF; CDR3 DNA: TGTGCCAGCAGTTTCCTGTCTGGAAACACCATATATTTT
V gene: TRBV15; clone size: -; D gene: -; J gene: TRBJ1-6; CDR3 protein: CATSRAPFGYRGNSPLHF; CDR3 DNA: TGTGCCACCAGCAGGGCGCCTTTTGGGTACCGGGGGAATTCACCCCTCCACTTT
V gene: TRBV3-1/TRBV3-2; clone size: once; D gene: TRBD2; J gene: TRBJ2-7; CDR3 protein: CASSRGLAGQPAYEQYF; CDR3 DNA: TGTGCCAGCAGCCGAGGACTAGCGGGGCAACCAGCGTACGAGCAGTACTTC
V gene: TRBV7-6; clone size: -; D gene: -; J gene: TRBJ2-1; CDR3 protein: CASSLAGGDNEQFF; CDR3 DNA: TGTGCCAGCAGCTTAGCGGGAGGCGACAATGAGCAGTTCTTC
V gene: TRBV7-2; clone size: -; D gene: -; J gene: TRBJ1-2; CDR3 protein: CASRPHPTENYGYTF; CDR3 DNA: TGTGCCAGCAGGCCTCACCCGACAGAGAACTATGGCTACACCTTC
V gene: TRBV5-5; clone size: -; D gene: -; J gene: TRBJ2-5; CDR3 protein: CASSLTGGAETQYF; CDR3 DNA: TGTGCCAGCAGCTTAACTGGGGGCGCAGAGACCCAGTACTTC
V gene: TRBV7-3; clone size: -; D gene: TRBD2; J gene: TRBJ2-7; CDR3 protein: CASSLTVASGGEQYF; CDR3 DNA: TGTGCCAGCAGCTTAACGGTGGCTAGCGGGGGCGAGCAGTACTTC
V gene: TRBV7-9; clone size: -; D gene: TRBD1; J gene: TRBJ1-2; CDR3 protein: CASSLGTGYGYTF; CDR3 DNA: TGTGCCAGCAGCCTAGGGACAGGCTATGGCTACACCTTC
V gene: TRBV11-2; clone size: -; D gene: TRBD2; J gene: TRBJ2-3; CDR3 protein: CASSPSGGATDTQYF; CDR3 DNA: TGTGCCAGCAGCCCTAGCGGGGGGGCCACAGATACGCAGTATTTT
V gene: TRBV15; clone size: -; D gene: -; J gene: TRBJ1-2; CDR3 protein: CAVRRGSDYGYTF; CDR3 DNA: TGTGCCGTCAGGCGGGGATCAGACTATGGCTACACCTTC
V gene: TRBV10-2; clone size: -; D gene: TRBD1; J gene: TRBJ1-1; CDR3 protein: CASSEQGTGNTEAFF; CDR3 DNA: TGCGCCAGCAGTGAGCAGGGGACAGGGAACACTGAAGCTTTCTTT
V gene: TRBV7-9; clone size: -; D gene: -; J gene: TRBJ1-2; CDR3 protein: CASSPSVTYGYTF; CDR3 DNA: TGTGCCAGCAGCCCTAGCGTGACTTATGGCTACACCTTC
V gene: TRBV7-8; clone size: -; D gene: TRBD2; J gene: TRBJ2-1; CDR3 protein: CASIPGGSYNEQFF; CDR3 DNA: TGTGCCAGCATACCCGGGGGGTCCTACAATGAGCAGTTCTTC
V gene: TRBV5-1; clone size: -; D gene: -; J gene: TRBJ2-3; CDR3 protein: CASSLSVVADTQYF; CDR3 DNA: TGCGCCAGCAGCTTGTCGGTGGTAGCAGATACGCAGTATTTT
V gene: TRBV19; clone size: -; D gene: -; J gene: TRBJ1-6; CDR3 protein: CASRQEGDSPLHF; CDR3 DNA: TGTGCCAGTAGACAAGAGGGGGACTCACCCCTCCACTTT
V gene: TRBV27; clone size: -; D gene: -; J gene: TRBJ2-7; CDR3 protein: CASSSLADSYEQYF; CDR3 DNA: TGTGCCAGCAGTTCTCTTGCGGACAGCTACGAGCAGTACTTC
V gene: TRBV12-5; clone size: -; D gene: -; J gene: TRBJ1-4; CDR3 protein: CASGFGQANEKLFF; CDR3 DNA: TGTGCTAGTGGTTTTGGGCAAGCTAATGAAAAACTGTTTTTT
V gene: TRBV6-5; clone size: -; D gene: -; J gene: TRBJ2-5; CDR3 protein: CASRSGRLQETQYF; CDR3 DNA: TGTGCCAGCAGATCGGGGAGACTTCAAGAGACCCAGTACTTC
V gene: TRBV6-1; clone size: -; D gene: -; J gene: TRBJ1-2; CDR3 protein: CASSEGSSPNYGYTF; CDR3 DNA: TGTGCCAGCAGCGAAGGGAGTTCTCCCAACTATGGCTACACCTTC
V gene: TRBV5-5; clone size: -; D gene: TRBD1; J gene: TRBJ2-7; CDR3 protein: CASSRDRDRTREQYF; CDR3 DNA: TGTGCCAGCAGCCGGGACAGGGATCGAACTAGGGAGCAGTACTTC
V gene: TRBV15; clone size: -; D gene: -; J gene: TRBJ1-6; CDR3 protein: CATSRVGDSNSPLHF; CDR3 DNA: TGTGCCACCAGCAGAGTCGGAGACAGTAATTCACCCCTCCACTTT
V gene: TRBV7-9; clone size: -; D gene: -; J gene: TRBJ1-1; CDR3 protein: CASSLVGGWRTEAFF; CDR3 DNA: TGTGCCAGCAGCTTAGTAGGAGGGTGGCGGACTGAAGCTTTCTTT
V gene: TRBV5-6; clone size: -; D gene: TRBD1; J gene: TRBJ1-4; CDR3 protein: CASSLAAQGNEKLFF; CDR3 DNA: TGTGCCAGCAGCTTGGCTGCACAGGGGAATGAAAAACTGTTTTTT
V gene: TRBV27; clone size: -; D gene: -; J gene: TRBJ2-2; CDR3 protein: CASRGVRTGELFF; CDR3 DNA: TGTGCCAGCAGAGGGGTCCGAACCGGGGAGCTGTTTTTT
V gene: TRBV18; clone size: -; D gene: TRBD1; J gene: TRBJ2-7; CDR3 protein: CASSPGDRAPYEQYF; CDR3 DNA: TGTGCCAGCTCACCGGGGGACAGGGCCCCCTACGAGCAGTACTTC
V gene: TRBV23-1; clone size: -; D gene: -; J gene: TRBJ2-5; CDR3 protein: CASSQFQLDRQETQYF; CDR3 DNA: TGCGCCAGCAGTCAATTTCAACTGGACAGACAAGAGACCCAGTACTTC
V gene: TRBV12-3/TRBV12-4; clone size: few; D gene: -; J gene: TRBJ1-2; CDR3 protein: CASSPGRYGYTF; CDR3 DNA: TGTGCCAGCAGTCCCGGGAGATATGGCTACACCTTC
V gene: TRBV2; clone size: few; D gene: -; J gene: TRBJ1-1; CDR3 protein: CASILTQVHSF; CDR3 DNA: TGTGCCAGCATCCTCACCCAAGTTCACTCTTTT
V gene: TRBV6-1; clone size: -; D gene: -; J gene: TRBJ1-2; CDR3 protein: CASSEAHRQAVNYGYTF; CDR3 DNA: TGTGCCAGCAGTGAAGCGCATCGCCAGGCCGTAAACTATGGCTACACCTTC
V gene: TRBV5-1; clone size: -; D gene: -; J gene: TRBJ2-2; CDR3 protein: CASVLHPSISNTGELFF; CDR3 DNA: TGCGCCAGCGTACTACATCCATCCATCTCTAACACCGGGGAGCTGTTTTTT
V gene: TRBV12-3/TRBV12-4; clone size: few; D gene: -; J gene: TRBJ2-2; CDR3 protein: CASSFLGDGELFF; CDR3 DNA: TGTGCCAGCAGTTTCCTAGGGGACGGGGAGCTGTTTTTT